This T cell receptor beta chain was sequenced in a study of patients and donors after allogeneic stem cell transplantation. TCRdb redid the calling of the RT-PCR reads with MiXCR, one entry per CDR3 protein. The data contain about 200,000 distinct CDR3 sequences, around two fifths of them singletons. CDR3 size: 16 residues. The germline gives CDR1 SQVTM, CDR2 ANQGSEA. V dropped 4 bases and J dropped 0; count of bases not matched to a gene: 10. This chain links TRBV29-1 with TRBJ2-3, with 7 bases identical to TRBD2. The sample taken for sequencing was blood, either unsorted or a sorted T cell fraction (not recorded which). The TCR was taken from a human donor who was either an allogeneic HSCT recipient or a stem cell or donor lymphocyte infusion donor (not recorded which). It is not recorded whose cells these are; they may come from a transplant donor. The CDR3 nucleotides are TGCAGCGTTGCAATGTTAGCGGGTACTAGCACAGATACGCAGTATTTT. This sequence encodes CSVAMLAGTSTDTQYF.